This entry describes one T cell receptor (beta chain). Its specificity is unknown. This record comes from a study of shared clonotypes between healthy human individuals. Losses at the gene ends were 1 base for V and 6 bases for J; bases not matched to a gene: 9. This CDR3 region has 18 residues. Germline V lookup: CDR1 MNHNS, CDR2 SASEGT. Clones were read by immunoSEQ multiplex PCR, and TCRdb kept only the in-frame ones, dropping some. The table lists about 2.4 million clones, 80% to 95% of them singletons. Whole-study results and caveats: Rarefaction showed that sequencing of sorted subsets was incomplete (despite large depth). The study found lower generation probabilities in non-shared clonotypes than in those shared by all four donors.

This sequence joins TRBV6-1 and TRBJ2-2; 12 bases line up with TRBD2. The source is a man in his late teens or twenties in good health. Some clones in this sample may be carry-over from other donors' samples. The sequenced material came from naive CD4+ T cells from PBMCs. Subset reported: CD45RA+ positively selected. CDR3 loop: CASSEVLAGGERPGELFF. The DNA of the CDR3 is TGTGCCAGCAGTGAAGTACTAGCGGGAGGAGAAAGACCCGGGGAGCTGTTTTTT.